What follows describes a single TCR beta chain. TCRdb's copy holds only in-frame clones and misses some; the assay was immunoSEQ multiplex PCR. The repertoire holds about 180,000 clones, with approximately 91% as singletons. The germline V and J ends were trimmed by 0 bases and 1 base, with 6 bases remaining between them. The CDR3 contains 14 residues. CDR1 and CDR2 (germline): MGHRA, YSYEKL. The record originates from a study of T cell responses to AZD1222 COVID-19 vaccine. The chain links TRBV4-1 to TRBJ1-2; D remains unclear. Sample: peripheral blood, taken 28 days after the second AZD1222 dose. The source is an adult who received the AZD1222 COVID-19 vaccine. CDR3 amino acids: CASSQDLDNYGYTF. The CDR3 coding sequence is TGCGCCAGCAGCCAAGATCTGGATAACTATGGCTACACCTTC.